This paragraph covers one T cell receptor (beta chain) sequence. CDR3 length: 13 residues. The V gene lost 4 bases and the J gene lost 4 bases, with 11 bases spanning the gap. Germline CDR1 is SGHDT and CDR2 is YYEEEE. The protocol was immunoSEQ multiplex PCR, while the TCRdb copy is restricted to in-frame clones and leaves out a portion. The sample lists fewer than 35,000 clones, 90% to 95% occurring once. This specimen comes from a study of T cells after posttransplantation cyclophosphamide. The naive gate required viable CD3+CD4+ or CD3+CD8+ cells with CCR7+CD45RA+CD45RO-CD95-CD27+CD28+ phenotype. The source material was naive CD4+ T cells sorted from blood. This clonotype originated in a man under 40 in good health and a related stem cell transplant donor. This chain uses TRBV5-6 with TRBJ1-2; maybe TRBD1 (6 bases). The DNA of the CDR3 is TGTGCCAGCAGCCAGGACAGAGTCTATGGCTACACCTTC. Protein: CASSQDRVYGYTF. The full variable domain, rest sourced from reference TRBV5-6 and TRBJ1-2, is DAGVTQSPTHLIKTRGQQVTLRCSPKSGHDTVSWYQQALGQGPQFIFQYYEEEERQRGNFPDRFSGHQFPNYSSELNVNALLLGDSALYLCASSQDRVYGYTFGSGTRLTVV.